A selection of T cell receptor beta chains follows, all from one sample in a study of T cell changes during pregnancy in multiple sclerosis. Using immunoSEQ multiplex PCR, the repertoire was profiled, and TCRdb retains in-frame clones only, with some absent. Among 85,000 to 90,000 clones listed, around 94% were seen once. The sequenced sample was peripheral blood, obtained after pregnancy. Receptor source: a female donor in good health, enrolled as a control in a pregnancy study. The CDR3 runs from the conserved cysteine through the conserved F or W. D genes are given only for firm matches. A clone size is listed for some rows: how often the clone was seen (once, few, many), or a class if it is expanded.

v_gene: TRBV19; j_gene: TRBJ1-5; abundance: .; len: 15; d_gene: TRBD1; CDR3nt: TGTGCCAGTACCCTGGGACAGGGGCTTTATCAGCCCCAGCATTTT; CDR3aa: CASTLGQGLYQPQHF
v_gene: TRBV19; j_gene: TRBJ2-1; abundance: .; len: 15; d_gene: .; CDR3nt: TGTGCCAGTAGTATAAGACGACCCCATGGAGATGAGCAGTTCTTC; CDR3aa: CASSIRRPHGDEQFF
v_gene: TRBV11-2; j_gene: TRBJ1-1; abundance: .; len: 14; d_gene: .; CDR3nt: TGTGCCAGCAGCTTAGGCGGGTTGGGGACTGAAGCTTTCTTT; CDR3aa: CASSLGGLGTEAFF
v_gene: TRBV5-4; j_gene: TRBJ1-2; abundance: .; len: 13; d_gene: .; CDR3nt: TGTGCCAGCAGCTTGGGGGGAGACTATGGCTACACCTTC; CDR3aa: CASSLGGDYGYTF
v_gene: TRBV7-9; j_gene: TRBJ2-3; abundance: .; len: 16; d_gene: TRBD2; CDR3nt: TGTGCCATCCGGGGGGTGGAAAGCGCACTCACAGATACGCAGTATTTT; CDR3aa: CAIRGVESALTDTQYF
v_gene: TRBV28; j_gene: TRBJ1-5; abundance: .; len: 20; d_gene: TRBD1; CDR3nt: TGTGCCAGCAGTTTATGGTTCCGACAGGGCCCCGAGGGGGTGAATCAGCCCCAGCATTTT; CDR3aa: CASSLWFRQGPEGVNQPQHF
v_gene: TRBV11-3; j_gene: TRBJ2-3; abundance: .; len: 14; d_gene: TRBD2; CDR3nt: TGTGCCAGCAGCCATAGCGGGATCACAGATACGCAGTATTTT; CDR3aa: CASSHSGITDTQYF
v_gene: TRBV18; j_gene: TRBJ2-6; abundance: .; len: 15; d_gene: .; CDR3nt: TGTGCCAGCTCACCAACGAGCTCTGGGGCCAACGTCCTGACTTTC; CDR3aa: CASSPTSSGANVLTF
v_gene: TRBV5-6; j_gene: TRBJ2-3; abundance: .; len: 15; d_gene: TRBD1; CDR3nt: TGTGCCAGCAGCTTGGCCGGGACAGGCACAGATACGCAGTATTTT; CDR3aa: CASSLAGTGTDTQYF
v_gene: TRBV15; j_gene: TRBJ2-7; abundance: once; len: 15; d_gene: .; CDR3nt: TGTGCCACCAGCGAGGGGGGGGTTAGGGCCTACGAGCAGTACTTC; CDR3aa: CATSEGGVRAYEQYF
v_gene: TRBV19; j_gene: TRBJ2-7; abundance: .; len: 14; d_gene: TRBD2; CDR3nt: TGTGCCAGTAGTATTAGCGGGAGTGCCTACGAGCAGTACTTC; CDR3aa: CASSISGSAYEQYF
v_gene: TRBV28; j_gene: TRBJ1-3; abundance: .; len: 14; d_gene: TRBD1; CDR3nt: TGTGCCAGCAGCAGACAGGGCTCTGGAAACACCATATATTTT; CDR3aa: CASSRQGSGNTIYF
v_gene: TRBV5-6; j_gene: TRBJ1-5; abundance: .; len: 15; d_gene: .; CDR3nt: TGTGCCAGCAGCTTTGCGGGGGGCGCGGGCCAGCCCCAGCATTTT; CDR3aa: CASSFAGGAGQPQHF
v_gene: TRBV20-1; j_gene: TRBJ2-1; abundance: .; len: 11; d_gene: .; CDR3nt: TGCAGTGCCCGCGGACAGAATGAGCAGTTCTTC; CDR3aa: CSARGQNEQFF
v_gene: TRBV9; j_gene: TRBJ1-1; abundance: .; len: 18; d_gene: TRBD1; CDR3nt: TGTGCCAGCAGCGTAGGGACAGGGGGTTTATTGAGGGACACTGAAGCTTTCTTT; CDR3aa: CASSVGTGGLLRDTEAFF
v_gene: TRBV29-1; j_gene: TRBJ1-5; abundance: .; len: 14; d_gene: .; CDR3nt: TGCAGCGTTGAGTTCCAGGTTAGCAATCAGCCCCAGCATTTT; CDR3aa: CSVEFQVSNQPQHF
v_gene: TRBV29-1; j_gene: TRBJ1-3; abundance: .; len: 13; d_gene: TRBD1; CDR3nt: TGCAGCGTTGAACCCACAGGGGAAAACACCATATATTTT; CDR3aa: CSVEPTGENTIYF
v_gene: TRBV4-1; j_gene: TRBJ2-7; abundance: .; len: 12; d_gene: .; CDR3nt: TGCGCCAGCAGCCAAGTTAGGGGGGAGCAGTACTTC; CDR3aa: CASSQVRGEQYF
v_gene: TRBV2; j_gene: TRBJ1-1; abundance: .; len: 14; d_gene: TRBD1; CDR3nt: TGTGCCAGCAGTGTTGACAGGGGATTGACTGAAGCTTTCTTT; CDR3aa: CASSVDRGLTEAFF
v_gene: TRBV10-3; j_gene: TRBJ2-1; abundance: .; len: 16; d_gene: TRBD1; CDR3nt: TGTGCCATCAGTGAGTCAAGGACAGGGGCGAACAATGAGCAGTTCTTC; CDR3aa: CAISESRTGANNEQFF
v_gene: TRBV19; j_gene: TRBJ1-2; abundance: .; len: 14; d_gene: TRBD1; CDR3nt: TGTGCCAGTAGTATGGGGACAGGACTAAATGGCTACACCTTC; CDR3aa: CASSMGTGLNGYTF
v_gene: TRBV6-5; j_gene: TRBJ2-7; abundance: .; len: 13; d_gene: TRBD1; CDR3nt: TGTGCCAGCAGTAACGACAGGGGGCTCGAGCAGTACTTC; CDR3aa: CASSNDRGLEQYF
v_gene: TRBV4-1; j_gene: TRBJ1-4; abundance: many; len: 15; d_gene: TRBD1; CDR3nt: TGCGCCAGCAGCCACACTGGACAGGAGAGTGAAAAACTGTTTTTT; CDR3aa: CASSHTGQESEKLFF
v_gene: TRBV10-3; j_gene: TRBJ1-2; abundance: .; len: 15; d_gene: TRBD1; CDR3nt: TGTGCCATCAGAGCCGAGGACAGGGTCAACTATGGCTACACCTTC; CDR3aa: CAIRAEDRVNYGYTF
v_gene: TRBV28; j_gene: TRBJ2-5; abundance: .; len: 14; d_gene: TRBD2; CDR3nt: TGTGCCAGCAGTTTTGGGACTAGCGGGGAGACCCAGTACTTC; CDR3aa: CASSFGTSGETQYF
v_gene: TRBV6-5; j_gene: TRBJ2-6; abundance: .; len: 16; d_gene: .; CDR3nt: TGTGCCAGCAGTTACGCCAGGGTTTCTGGGGCCAACGTCCTGACTTTC; CDR3aa: CASSYARVSGANVLTF
v_gene: TRBV28; j_gene: TRBJ2-1; abundance: .; len: 16; d_gene: .; CDR3nt: TGTGCCAGCAGCCGACGACAGCTCGTAGCCTACAATGAGCAGTTCTTC; CDR3aa: CASSRRQLVAYNEQFF
v_gene: TRBV29-1; j_gene: TRBJ1-1; abundance: .; len: 14; d_gene: .; CDR3nt: TGCAGCGTTGCATCAACAGCAAAGAACACTGAAGCTTTCTTT; CDR3aa: CSVASTAKNTEAFF
v_gene: TRBV19; j_gene: TRBJ2-5; abundance: few; len: 14; d_gene: TRBD1; CDR3nt: TGTGCCAGTAGAAGGACAGGGGGTGGGGAGACCCAGTACTTC; CDR3aa: CASRRTGGGETQYF
v_gene: TRBV11-2; j_gene: TRBJ2-7; abundance: once; len: 16; d_gene: TRBD2; CDR3nt: TGTGCCAGCAGCCCACCGGGACTAGGCTCCACCTTCGAGCAGTACTTC; CDR3aa: CASSPPGLGSTFEQYF
v_gene: TRBV11-2; j_gene: TRBJ2-7; abundance: .; len: 15; d_gene: .; CDR3nt: TGTGCCAGCAGCCCCGCCGGCAGGCACTCCTACGAGCAGTACTTC; CDR3aa: CASSPAGRHSYEQYF
v_gene: TRBV25-1; j_gene: TRBJ2-7; abundance: .; len: 18; d_gene: TRBD2; CDR3nt: TGTGCCAGCAGTGATCGTCTCGCTAGCGGGAGGGCCGGCTACGAGCAGTACTTC; CDR3aa: CASSDRLASGRAGYEQYF
v_gene: TRBV5-4; j_gene: TRBJ2-5; abundance: .; len: 12; d_gene: TRBD1; CDR3nt: TGTGCCAGCAGCGTTGACAGGGCGACCCAGTACTTC; CDR3aa: CASSVDRATQYF
v_gene: TRBV4-1; j_gene: TRBJ2-7; abundance: .; len: 15; d_gene: TRBD1; CDR3nt: TGCGCCAGCAGCCAAGAAGGGGACAGGATCTACGAGCAGTACTTC; CDR3aa: CASSQEGDRIYEQYF
v_gene: TRBV7-7; j_gene: TRBJ1-4; abundance: .; len: 15; d_gene: .; CDR3nt: TGTGCTAGCAGCTCCCGGGGAGGGGCGGGTGAAAAACTGTTTTTT; CDR3aa: CASSSRGGAGEKLFF
v_gene: TRBV7-9; j_gene: TRBJ2-1; abundance: .; len: 16; d_gene: TRBD2; CDR3nt: TGTGCCAGCAGCACACCACTAGCGGGGGTATACAATGAGCAGTTCTTC; CDR3aa: CASSTPLAGVYNEQFF
v_gene: TRBV27; j_gene: TRBJ1-5; abundance: few; len: 15; d_gene: .; CDR3nt: TGTGCCAGCAGTTTATCGTACAGCCCAAATCAGCCCCAGCATTTT; CDR3aa: CASSLSYSPNQPQHF
v_gene: TRBV10-3; j_gene: TRBJ1-5; abundance: once; len: 14; d_gene: .; CDR3nt: TGTGCCATCAGTGAGTCATATAGCAATCAGCCCCAGCATTTT; CDR3aa: CAISESYSNQPQHF
v_gene: TRBV5-4; j_gene: TRBJ2-3; abundance: .; len: 16; d_gene: TRBD2; CDR3nt: TGTGCCAGCAGCATGGGACTAGCGGGAGGAGGTGATACGCAGTATTTT; CDR3aa: CASSMGLAGGGDTQYF
v_gene: TRBV6-5; j_gene: TRBJ1-2; abundance: .; len: 12; d_gene: .; CDR3nt: TGTGCCAGCAGCCCGCCCCATGGCGGCTACACCTTC; CDR3aa: CASSPPHGGYTF
v_gene: TRBV27; j_gene: TRBJ1-5; abundance: .; len: 12; d_gene: .; CDR3nt: TGTGCCAGCGGGCGGGTGAATCAGCCCCAGCATTTT; CDR3aa: CASGRVNQPQHF
v_gene: TRBV11-3; j_gene: TRBJ1-2; abundance: .; len: 13; d_gene: .; CDR3nt: TGTGCCAGCAGCTTAGCGGGGGGTCGCGGCTACACCTTC; CDR3aa: CASSLAGGRGYTF
v_gene: TRBV28; j_gene: TRBJ2-3; abundance: .; len: 18; d_gene: TRBD2; CDR3nt: TGTGCCAGCAGCTCATATAGACTAGCGGGAGCGACGGGTGATACGCAGTATTTT; CDR3aa: CASSSYRLAGATGDTQYF
v_gene: TRBV10-3; j_gene: TRBJ2-3; abundance: .; len: 15; d_gene: TRBD1; CDR3nt: TGTGCCATCAGTCCAGGACAGGGATACACAGATACGCAGTATTTT; CDR3aa: CAISPGQGYTDTQYF
v_gene: TRBV27; j_gene: TRBJ1-1; abundance: .; len: 15; d_gene: .; CDR3nt: TGTGCCAGCAGTTTATGGGGCGAGGTGAACACTGAAGCTTTCTTT; CDR3aa: CASSLWGEVNTEAFF
v_gene: TRBV7-2; j_gene: TRBJ2-7; abundance: .; len: 13; d_gene: .; CDR3nt: TGTGCCAGCAGCCAGGCGAGAGACTACGAGCAGTACTTC; CDR3aa: CASSQARDYEQYF
v_gene: TRBV5-1; j_gene: TRBJ1-1; abundance: .; len: 14; d_gene: TRBD1; CDR3nt: TGCGCCAGCAGCTCTGGACAGGGATACACTGAAGCTTTCTTT; CDR3aa: CASSSGQGYTEAFF
v_gene: TRBV11-1; j_gene: TRBJ1-1; abundance: .; len: 14; d_gene: TRBD1; CDR3nt: TGTGCCAGCAGCCCCGGGACAGGTTTCACTGAAGCTTTCTTT; CDR3aa: CASSPGTGFTEAFF
v_gene: TRBV7-2; j_gene: TRBJ2-2; abundance: .; len: 13; d_gene: .; CDR3nt: TGTGCCAGCAGCCCCCAGGGAGGCGGGGAGCTGTTTTTT; CDR3aa: CASSPQGGGELFF
v_gene: TRBV9; j_gene: TRBJ2-1; abundance: .; len: 16; d_gene: .; CDR3nt: TGTGCCAGCACCGGAGGGGGCTCTAGCTCCTACAATGAGCAGTTCTTC; CDR3aa: CASTGGGSSSYNEQFF
v_gene: TRBV28; j_gene: TRBJ1-5; abundance: .; len: 14; d_gene: .; CDR3nt: TGTGCCAGCAGTCCAGGGTTAAGCAATCAGCCCCAGCATTTT; CDR3aa: CASSPGLSNQPQHF
v_gene: TRBV2; j_gene: TRBJ2-7; abundance: .; len: 15; d_gene: TRBD2; CDR3nt: TGTGCCAGCAGCGTTAGACTAGCCACCTCCTACGAGCAGTACTTC; CDR3aa: CASSVRLATSYEQYF
v_gene: TRBV25-1; j_gene: TRBJ2-1; abundance: .; len: 14; d_gene: TRBD2; CDR3nt: TGTGCCAGCAGTGGGAACCGGCATGGCGGGGGGCAGTTCTTC; CDR3aa: CASSGNRHGGGQFF
v_gene: TRBV2; j_gene: TRBJ2-1; abundance: .; len: 15; d_gene: .; CDR3nt: TGTGCCAGCAGGGAGACCGGGTTCTACATCTATGAGCAGTTCTTC; CDR3aa: CASRETGFYIYEQFF
v_gene: TRBV29-1; j_gene: TRBJ2-3; abundance: .; len: 15; d_gene: TRBD1; CDR3nt: TGCAGCGTTGGCTTGGACAGGGAGATCTGGGATACGCAGTATTTT; CDR3aa: CSVGLDREIWDTQYF
v_gene: TRBV28; j_gene: TRBJ1-1; abundance: .; len: 16; d_gene: .; CDR3nt: TGTGCCAGCAGTTTACGACGGGCGACAAGGGAGACTGAAGCTTTCTTT; CDR3aa: CASSLRRATRETEAFF
v_gene: TRBV28; j_gene: TRBJ1-1; abundance: .; len: 12; d_gene: TRBD1; CDR3nt: TGTGCCAGCAGTTTCTTTAGGACAGGGGCTTTCTTT; CDR3aa: CASSFFRTGAFF